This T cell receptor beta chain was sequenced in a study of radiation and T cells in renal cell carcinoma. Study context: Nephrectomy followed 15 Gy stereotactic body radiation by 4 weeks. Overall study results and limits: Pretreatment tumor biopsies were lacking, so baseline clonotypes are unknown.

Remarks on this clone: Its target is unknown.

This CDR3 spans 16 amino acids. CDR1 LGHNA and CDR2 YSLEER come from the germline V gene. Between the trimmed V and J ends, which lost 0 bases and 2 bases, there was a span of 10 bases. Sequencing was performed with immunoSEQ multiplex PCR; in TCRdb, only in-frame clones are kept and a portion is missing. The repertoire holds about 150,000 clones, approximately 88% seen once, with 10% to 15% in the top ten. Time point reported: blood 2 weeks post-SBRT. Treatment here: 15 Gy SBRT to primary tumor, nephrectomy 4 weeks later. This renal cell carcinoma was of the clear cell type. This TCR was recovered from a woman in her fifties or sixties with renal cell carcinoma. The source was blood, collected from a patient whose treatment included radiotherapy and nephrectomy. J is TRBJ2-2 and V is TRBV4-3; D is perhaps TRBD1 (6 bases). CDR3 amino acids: CASSQELGANTGELFF. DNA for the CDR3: TGCGCCAGCAGCCAAGAGCTGGGGGCCAACACCGGGGAGCTGTTTTTT.